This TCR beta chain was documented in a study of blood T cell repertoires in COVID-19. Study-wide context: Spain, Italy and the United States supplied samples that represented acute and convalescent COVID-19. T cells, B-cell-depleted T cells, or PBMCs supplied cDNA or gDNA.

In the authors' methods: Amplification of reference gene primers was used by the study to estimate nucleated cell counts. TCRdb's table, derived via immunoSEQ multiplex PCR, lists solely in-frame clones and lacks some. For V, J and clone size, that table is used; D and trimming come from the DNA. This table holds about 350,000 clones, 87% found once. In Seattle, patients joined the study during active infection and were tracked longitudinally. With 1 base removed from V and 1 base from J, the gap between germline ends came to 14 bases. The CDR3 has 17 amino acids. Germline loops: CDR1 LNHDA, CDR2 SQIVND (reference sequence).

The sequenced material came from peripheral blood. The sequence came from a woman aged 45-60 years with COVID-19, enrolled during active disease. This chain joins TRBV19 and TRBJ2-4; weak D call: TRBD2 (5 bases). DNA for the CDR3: TGTGCCAGTAGTATAGTAGGTCGGGGTGCGGCCAAAAACATTCAGTACTTC. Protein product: CASSIVGRGAAKNIQYF.